A single sample is the source of the 32 T cell receptor beta chains below, sequenced in a study of blood T cell repertoires in COVID-19. This table comes from immunoSEQ multiplex PCR, and its TCRdb copy is limited to in-frame clones, with some not included. The sample includes about 150,000 clones, roughly 80% of them seen just once. Sequences were obtained from peripheral blood. These receptors were obtained from a woman aged 55-70 years with acute or convalescent COVID-19.

The CDR3: CASSWNPEAGNTIYF. The CDR3 DNA sequence: TGTGCCAGCAGCTGGAACCCGGAGGCTGGAAACACCATATATTTT. The chain joins TRBV14 to TRBJ1-3; no firm D call. There are 15 residues in the CDR3. Deletions cut 5 bases from V and 2 bases from J, with 13 bases between. The V gene's germline CDR1 is SGHDN and CDR2 FVKESK.

V gene TRBV14 combines with J gene TRBJ2-6; no definite D call. The germline CDR1 and CDR2 sequences are SGHDN and FVKESK. This CDR3 region has 18 residues. Trimming pared 1 base from V and 0 bases from J, leaving 13 bases between. This chain's CDR3 is CASSQGRQVYSGANVLTF. The CDR3 nucleotides read TGTGCCAGCAGCCAAGGAAGACAAGTTTACTCTGGGGCCAACGTCCTGACTTTC.

This clone is a singleton in its sample. This chain joins TRBV11-2 and TRBJ2-5; 10 nucleotides match TRBD2. CDR1 and CDR2 from the germline V gene are SGHAT and FQNNGV. J gave up 4 bases and V 3 bases, and 8 bases lay outside the gene matches. The CDR3 is 16 residues long. CDR3 sequence: CASSFTSGVSGETQYF. CDR3 nucleotide sequence: TGTGCCAGCAGCTTTACTAGCGGGGTGTCCGGAGAGACCCAGTACTTC.

This clone was seen only once. The V gene is TRBV6-5, the J gene TRBJ1-3; a weak D match, TRBD1 (5 bases). V was pared by 6 bases and J by 4 bases, with 16 bases between. This CDR3 is 15 amino acids long. In germline, CDR1 is MNHEY, CDR2 SVGAGI. CDR3 residues: CASRRGLFAGNTIYF. CDR3 bases: TGTGCCAGCAGGAGGGGACTGTTCGCCGGAAACACCATATATTTT.

The chain employs TRBV19 and TRBJ1-5, with 8 bases matching TRBD1. Germline CDR1 reads LNHDA; CDR2 reads SQIVND (reference sequence). This CDR3 is built from 14 residues. The V segment lost 6 bases and the J segment 7 bases; nucleotides outside the gene matches: 8. The CDR3 DNA reads TGTGCCAGTAGAGATACGACAGGGGTCCAGCCCCAGCATTTT. It codes for CASRDTTGVQPQHF.

This sequence joins TRBV6-5 and TRBJ2-7; possibly TRBD2 for D (6 bases). CDR3 size: 12 residues. Germline V gene data show CDR1 as MNHEY and CDR2 as SVGAGI. Trimming stripped 5 bases from V and 4 bases from J, with 9 bases between. CDR3 sequence reads: CASSPGSYEQYV. CDR3 coding DNA: TGTGCCAGCAGTCCCGGGAGTTACGAGCAGTACGTC.

The genes are TRBV3-1 (or the pseudogene TRBV3-2) and TRBJ2-3; possibly TRBD2 for D (6 bases). The CDR3 is 17 amino acids. V was pared by 1 base and J by 0 bases, with 14 bases between. Germline-derived CDR1 and CDR2 are LGHDT and YNNKEL (reference sequence). In DNA form, the CDR3 reads TGTGCCAGCAGCCAAGGTAGCGGCGGACCTAGCACAGATACGCAGTATTTT. This gives the protein CASSQGSGGPSTDTQYF.

This clone was counted a single time. The chain recombines TRBV11-2 with TRBJ2-2; D perhaps matches TRBD2 (6 bases). Germline CDR1 is SGHAT and CDR2 is FQNNGV. V shed 4 bases and J shed 6 bases, with 15 bases lying between them. The CDR3 contains 15 residues. The CDR3 protein is CASSSPTREPGELFF. CDR3 nucleotides: TGTGCCAGCAGCTCCCCGACTAGAGAGCCCGGGGAGCTGTTTTTT.

The rearrangement links TRBV6-2 or TRBV6-3 to TRBJ1-5; D gene unclear. With 6 bases removed from V and 2 bases from J, the gap between germline ends came to 17 bases. Germline loops: CDR1 MNHEY, CDR2 SVGEGT. The CDR3 covers 16 residues. The DNA for the CDR3 is TGTGCCAGCAGCTCCACCCGAGGTCTTGGCAATCAGCCCCAGCATTTT. It translates to CASSSTRGLGNQPQHF.

The chain is built from TRBV13 and TRBJ1-1, with TRBD1 as a possible D gene (6 bases). Germline loops: CDR1 PRHDT, CDR2 FYEKMQ (reference sequence). V was trimmed by 5 bases and J by 1 base, leaving 11 bases between them. The CDR3 spans 14 residues. DNA for the CDR3: TGTGCCAGCAGCGCGGGGGCTCGGAACACTGAAGCTTTCTTT. This gives the protein CASSAGARNTEAFF.

The chain is built from TRBV6-1 and TRBJ2-3; tentative D call: TRBD2 (6 bases). Germline V CDR1 and CDR2: MNHNS, SASEGT. The CDR3 has 14 residues. With 1 base removed from V and 9 bases from J, the gap between germline ends came to 14 bases. CDR3 sequence reads: CASSEGGTPATQYF. As DNA, the CDR3 is TGTGCCAGCAGTGAAGGTGGGACTCCCGCCACGCAGTATTTT.

This clone has only one observation. The V gene is TRBV2, the J gene TRBJ2-7; maybe TRBD1 (5 bases). Germline V gives CDR1 SNHLY, CDR2 FYNNEI. The CDR3 is made up of 11 amino acids. This CDR3 reads CACRPGYEQYV. For the CDR3, the DNA is TGTGCCTGCAGGCCAGGGTACGAGCAGTACGTC.

The V gene is TRBV9, the J gene TRBJ2-3; tentative D call: TRBD2 (6 bases). The CDR3 sequence is 15 residues long. Trimming left V 4 bases short and J 0 bases short, with 12 bases between. Per the germline V gene, CDR1 is SGDLS and CDR2 is YYNGEE. CDR3 loop: CASSRDSGSTDTQYF. The CDR3 region has the DNA TGTGCCAGCAGCCGAGATAGCGGTAGCACAGATACGCAGTATTTT.

This clone was seen more than once but under ten times. The chain combines TRBV2 with TRBJ1-2, with 8 bases matching TRBD1. With V trimmed by 1 base and J by 5 bases, 0 bases remained unmatched. CDR3 size: 13 residues. Per the germline V gene, CDR1 is SNHLY and CDR2 is FYNNEI. The CDR3 DNA reads TGTGCCAGCAGTGAAGGGACAGGGTATGGCTACACCTTC. It translates to CASSEGTGYGYTF.

A few counts support this clone. The chain is built from TRBV2 and TRBJ1-6, with TRBD1 matching 8 bases. The CDR3 contains 15 residues. Germline CDR1 reads SNHLY; CDR2 reads FYNNEI. Losses at the gene ends were 5 bases for V and 10 bases for J; bases not matched to a gene: 10. The DNA of the CDR3 is TGTGCCAGCAGTCGGGGGGACAGGCCCCCATCACCCCTCCACTTT. Its protein product is CASSRGDRPPSPLHF.

This chain uses TRBV7-3 with TRBJ2-7; D ambiguous. V lost 8 bases and J 7 bases, leaving 9 bases between the germline ends. Germline CDR1 reads SGHTA; CDR2 reads FQGTGA. This CDR3 comprises 10 residues. The CDR3 here is CASLTAEQYF. In nucleotides, the CDR3 is TGTGCCAGCTTAACAGCAGAGCAGTACTTC.

The chain has TRBV24-1 and TRBJ2-3; 9 bases line up with TRBD1. This CDR3 region has 16 residues. Losses at the gene ends were 2 bases for V and 3 bases for J; bases not matched to a gene: 5. CDR1 KGHDR and CDR2 SFDVKD come from the germline V gene. The chain's CDR3 is CATSDSGTGLTDTQYF. Written as DNA, the CDR3 is TGTGCCACCAGTGATTCCGGGACAGGGTTGACAGATACGCAGTATTTT.

The V call is TRBV10-3, the J call TRBJ1-5; no firm D call. This CDR3 is built from 15 residues. Germline V CDR1 and CDR2: ENHRY, SYGVKD. Trimming stripped 2 bases from V and 4 bases from J, with 12 bases between. The CDR3 nucleotides read TGTGCCATCAGTGAGACGGCAGGCCTTAATCAGCCCCAGCATTTT. Translation gives CAISETAGLNQPQHF.

The chain couples TRBV10-1 to TRBJ2-1; 10 bases line up with TRBD1. V was clipped by 5 bases and J by 6 bases; unmatched bases: 4. Germline values: CDR1 WNHNN, CDR2 SYGVQD (reference sequence). This CDR3 has 14 amino acids. The CDR3 reads CASSRTGGSNEQFF. Written as DNA, the CDR3 is TGCGCCAGCAGTCGGACAGGGGGAAGCAATGAGCAGTTCTTC.

The chain has TRBV27 and TRBJ2-7; perhaps TRBD2 as D (5 bases). The CDR3 extends over 17 amino acids. CDR1 and CDR2 from the germline V gene are MNHEY and SMNVEV (reference sequence). The ends were cut back, 4 bases at V and 1 base at J, with 20 bases in the middle. The CDR3 DNA reads as TGTGCCAGCAGTTCCCAGTTGAGCGGCTCCTTTTCCTACGAGCAGTACTTC. Translated, it gives CASSSQLSGSFSYEQYF.

In its sample, this clone was seen a few times. The genes are TRBV29-1 and TRBJ1-1, with unresolved D. V gave up 3 bases and J gave up 7 bases, with 9 bases separating them. There are 11 residues in the CDR3. Germline V lookup: CDR1 SQVTM, CDR2 ANQGSEA. CDR3: CSVEVPVEAFF. The CDR3 DNA reads TGCAGCGTTGAGGTCCCAGTTGAAGCTTTCTTT.

The chain uses TRBV6-5 and TRBJ2-7; D is ambiguous. V shed 4 bases and J shed 2 bases, with 3 bases lying between them. The CDR3 loop spans 11 amino acids. Germline CDR1 MNHEY, CDR2 SVGAGI. The CDR3 DNA is TGTGCCAGCAGTTCCACCTACGAGCAGTACGTC. This sequence encodes CASSSTYEQYV.

The chain combines TRBV19 with TRBJ1-5, with D tentatively TRBD1 (5 bases). V shed 4 bases and J shed 6 bases, with 16 bases lying between them. The CDR3 has 15 residues. CDR1 and CDR2 (germline): LNHDA, SQIVND (reference sequence). The CDR3 reads CASSTDGRATQPQHF. The CDR3 DNA sequence: TGTGCCAGTAGTACCGATGGCAGGGCCACTCAGCCCCAGCATTTT.

The chain combines TRBV7-9 with TRBJ1-2; 7 nucleotides match TRBD1. CDR3 length: 15 amino acids. After removal of 5 bases from V and 5 bases from J, the junction contained 11 bases not matched to a gene. Germline lookup yields CDR1 SEHNR and CDR2 FQNEAQ (reference sequence). For the CDR3, the DNA is TGTGCCAGCAGCCTAGAAGGGGGCGCGTCTTATGGCTACACCTTC. Protein sequence: CASSLEGGASYGYTF.

The CDR3 reads CASTREAGGRYEQYF. The CDR3, as DNA: TGTGCCAGCACCCGAGAGGCGGGGGGGCGGTACGAGCAGTACTTC. This sequence joins TRBV4-2 and TRBJ2-7; 9 bases are shared with TRBD2. The germline CDR1 and CDR2 sequences are LGHNA and YNFKEQ. The V segment lost 7 bases and the J segment 4 bases; nucleotides outside the gene matches: 11. The length of the CDR3 is 15 residues.

Only one count was recorded for this clone. The V call is TRBV30, the J call TRBJ1-1; D is possibly TRBD1 (5 bases). Per germline, CDR1 GTSNPN and CDR2 SVGIG (reference sequence). CDR3 length: 13 amino acids. V lost 1 base to trimming and J lost 1 base, with 7 bases between them. The CDR3 sequence is CAWSAQGNTEAFF. CDR3 sequence (DNA): TGTGCCTGGAGTGCGCAGGGGAACACTGAAGCTTTCTTT.

The gene calls are TRBV19 and TRBJ1-6; a weak D match, TRBD1 (6 bases). Trimming took off 6 bases at V and 10 bases at J, with 13 bases between the two ends. CDR3 length: 13 residues. Looked up from germline, CDR1 is LNHDA and CDR2 is SQIVND (reference sequence). This chain's CDR3 is CASSFNRASPLHF. The CDR3 nucleotides are TGTGCCAGTAGCTTCAACAGGGCGTCACCCCTCCACTTT.

This clone was counted ten times or more. The V and J genes are TRBV7-2 and TRBJ1-5; 7 bases fit TRBD1. Germline V gives CDR1 SGHTA, CDR2 FQGNSA. Trimming cost V 4 bases and J 4 bases; bases outside gene matches: 7. The CDR3 sequence is 15 residues long. The CDR3 spells CASSWVTGSNQPQHF. The CDR3, as DNA: TGTGCCAGCAGCTGGGTGACAGGGTCGAATCAGCCCCAGCATTTT.

V gene TRBV5-1 combines with J gene TRBJ1-4; TRBD1 is a possible D gene (5 bases). CDR1 and CDR2 (germline): SGHRS, YFSETQ. Trimming shortened V by 7 bases and J by 8 bases, and 12 bases separated the two germline ends. The CDR3 contains 12 residues. The CDR3 DNA follows: TGCGCCAGCGGGCAGGGTGGCGAAAAACTGTTTTTT. It is translated as CASGQGGEKLFF.

This chain links TRBV24-1 with TRBJ2-3, with D possibly being TRBD2 (8 bases). Between the trimmed V and J ends, which lost 5 bases and 2 bases, there was a span of 25 bases. There are 19 residues in the CDR3. Germline V gene lookup returns CDR1 KGHDR and CDR2 SFDVKD. CDR3 region: CATSVQGERRGAVTDTQYF. In nucleotides, the CDR3 is TGTGCCACCAGTGTTCAGGGGGAAAGGCGGGGGGCCGTCACAGATACGCAGTATTTT.

J is TRBJ1-2 and V is TRBV5-1, with TRBD1 as a possible D gene (5 bases). The CDR3 extends over 14 amino acids. Deletions cut 4 bases from V and 3 bases from J, with 13 bases between. Germline lookup yields CDR1 SGHRS and CDR2 YFSETQ. The CDR3 sequence: CASSQAGMDYGYTF. The CDR3 DNA follows: TGCGCCAGCAGCCAGGCAGGGATGGACTATGGCTACACCTTC. Full variable domain (missing parts from reference TRBV5-1 and TRBJ1-2): KAGVTQTPRYLIKTRGQQVTLSCSPISGHRSVSWYQQTPGQGLQFLFEYFSETQRNKGNFPGRFSGRQFSNSRSEMNVSTLELGDSALYLCASSQAGMDYGYTFGSGTRLTVV.

V is TRBV2 and J is TRBJ1-1; 8 bases are shared with TRBD1. Trimming took 2 bases from V and 2 from J; bases not matched to a gene: 4. The CDR3 length is 15 residues. The V gene's germline CDR1 is SNHLY and CDR2 FYNNEI. The CDR3: CASSEQGAVNTEAFF. CDR3 bases: TGTGCCAGCAGTGAACAGGGGGCGGTTAACACTGAAGCTTTCTTT.